Sequencing of this T cell receptor beta chain was carried out in a study of blood T cell repertoires in COVID-19. Profiling relied on immunoSEQ multiplex PCR, and the TCRdb table lists in-frame clones only, not all of them. The sample holds a few hundred thousand clones, roughly 85% seen once. V gave up 0 bases and J gave up 4 bases; unmatched junction bases: 3. The CDR3 consists of 17 residues. CDR1 and CDR2 (germline): SGHTA, FQGNSA. The sequencing input was peripheral blood. This sequence joins TRBV7-2 and TRBJ2-3; 14 bases line up with TRBD2. This receptor was obtained from a man in his 60s who had recovered from COVID-19. In nucleotides, the CDR3 is TGTGCCAGCAGCTTAGCGGGGACTAGCGGGGGATCAGATACGCAGTATTTT. This codes for CASSLAGTSGGSDTQYF.